This T cell receptor (beta chain) is drawn from a study of T-cell memory formation after mild COVID-19. With respect to this clonotype: The antigen is undetermined.

The CDR3 runs to 14 residues. The germline gives CDR1 LGHNA, CDR2 YSLEER. The V end was cut by 1 base, the J end by 8 bases, with 12 bases between. Study-level findings and limits: CD8+ contracting clones occupied EMRA, while CD4+ ones occupied mainly CM and EM. Cross-reactive memory apparently joined, as some responding clones appeared in pre-infection memory.

One entry per CDR3 protein, called by TCRdb with MiXCR from the 5' RACE reads. This table has around 340,000 distinct CDR3 sequences, around a fifth appearing once. This TCR was sampled from an adult woman who had mild COVID-19 (a few samples of this study predate the infection). Cell type and time point are not known. Sequencing was carried out using PBMCs or a T cell subset sorted from them (not recorded which). J is TRBJ2-1 and V is TRBV4-3; D gene ambiguous. CDR3: CASSQVVGRDEQFF. In DNA, the CDR3 is TGCGCCAGCAGCCAAGTCGTCGGCCGGGATGAGCAGTTCTTC.